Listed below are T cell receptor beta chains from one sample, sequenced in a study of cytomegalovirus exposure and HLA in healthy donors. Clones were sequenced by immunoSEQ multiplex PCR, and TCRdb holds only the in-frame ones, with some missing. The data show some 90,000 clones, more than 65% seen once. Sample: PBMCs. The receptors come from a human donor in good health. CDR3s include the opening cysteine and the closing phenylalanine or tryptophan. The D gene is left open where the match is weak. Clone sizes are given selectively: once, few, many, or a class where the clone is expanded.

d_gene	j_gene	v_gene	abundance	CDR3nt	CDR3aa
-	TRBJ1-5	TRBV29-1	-	TGCAGCGTTGAAGTGTTGGCCAGGGGAAACGTAGCCCAGCATTTT	CSVEVLARGNVAQHF
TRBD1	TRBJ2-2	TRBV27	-	TGTGCCAGCAGGGGACAGGCACACACCGGGGAGCTGTTTTTT	CASRGQAHTGELFF
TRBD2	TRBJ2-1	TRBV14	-	TGTGCCAGCAGTTCGACTAGCGTCCTTGGCAATGAGCAGTTCTTC	CASSSTSVLGNEQFF
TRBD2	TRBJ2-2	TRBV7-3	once	TGTGCCAGCAGCTCATACGGGGGACTAGCGGGACGGGGCACCGGGGAGCTGTTTTTT	CASSSYGGLAGRGTGELFF
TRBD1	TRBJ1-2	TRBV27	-	TGTGCCAGCAAGTCCACGGGGGACAGGAGGAACTATGGCTACACCTTC	CASKSTGDRRNYGYTF
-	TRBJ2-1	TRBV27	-	TGTGCCAGCAGTTTATCGGGTGAGAGGGACAATGAGCAGTTCTTC	CASSLSGERDNEQFF
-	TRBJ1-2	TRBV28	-	TGTGCCAGCTCGGGTAACTATGGCTACACCTTC	CASSGNYGYTF
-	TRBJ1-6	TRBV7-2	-	TGTGCCAGCAGCTTGGGGTCTCTAGGGGATTCACCCCTCCACTTT	CASSLGSLGDSPLHF
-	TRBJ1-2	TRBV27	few	TGTGCCAGCACCCCTTCTGGGCCGGGGGGCTACACCTTC	CASTPSGPGGYTF
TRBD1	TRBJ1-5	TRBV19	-	TGTGCCAGTACCGTATATGGTCAGGGGGCACAATCCCAGCCCCAGCATTTT	CASTVYGQGAQSQPQHF
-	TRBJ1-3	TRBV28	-	TGTGCCAGCAGTCCCTACGGCTCTGGAAACACCATATATTTT	CASSPYGSGNTIYF
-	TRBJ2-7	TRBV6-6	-	TGTGCCAGCAGTTACTCGTTTACTAACGAGCAGTACTTC	CASSYSFTNEQYF
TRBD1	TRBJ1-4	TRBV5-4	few	TGTGCCAGCAGCTTGGCCGGGACAGGGATTGAAAAACTGTTTTTT	CASSLAGTGIEKLFF
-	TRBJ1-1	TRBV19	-	TGTGCCAGTTCAAGGGGGGGAAACACTGAAGCTTTCTTT	CASSRGGNTEAFF
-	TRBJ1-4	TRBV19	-	TGTGCCAGTAGTATAGGGCGGGGTCGGGGCGAAAAACTGTTTTTT	CASSIGRGRGEKLFF
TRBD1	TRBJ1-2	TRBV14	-	TGTGCCAGCAGCCACTTAGGGGACAGCAACTATGGCTACACCTTC	CASSHLGDSNYGYTF
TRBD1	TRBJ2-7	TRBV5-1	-	TGCGCCAGCAGACAATATACCGGGACAGGGGACGAGCAGTACTTC	CASRQYTGTGDEQYF
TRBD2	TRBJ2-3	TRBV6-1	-	TGTGCCAGCAGACCCCTAGCGGGTGGCCCAGATACGCAGTATTTT	CASRPLAGGPDTQYF
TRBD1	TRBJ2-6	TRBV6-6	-	TGTGCCACGCAGGACAGGGCTGGGGCCAACGTCCTGACTTTC	CATQDRAGANVLTF
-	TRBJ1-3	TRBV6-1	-	TGTGCCAGCAGTGAACGGGAACCCTCTGGAAACACCATATATTTT	CASSEREPSGNTIYF
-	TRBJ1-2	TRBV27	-	TGTGCCAGCAGTCCAGGCGTGGGCAGGCGTCTTAACTATGGCTACACCTTC	CASSPGVGRRLNYGYTF
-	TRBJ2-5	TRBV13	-	TGTGCCAGTAAGCCCCGAACAGGGTCGGGGATCCAGTACTTC	CASKPRTGSGIQYF
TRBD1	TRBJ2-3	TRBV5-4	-	TGTGCCAGCAGCTCGGGACAGGGAACAGATACGCAGTATTTT	CASSSGQGTDTQYF